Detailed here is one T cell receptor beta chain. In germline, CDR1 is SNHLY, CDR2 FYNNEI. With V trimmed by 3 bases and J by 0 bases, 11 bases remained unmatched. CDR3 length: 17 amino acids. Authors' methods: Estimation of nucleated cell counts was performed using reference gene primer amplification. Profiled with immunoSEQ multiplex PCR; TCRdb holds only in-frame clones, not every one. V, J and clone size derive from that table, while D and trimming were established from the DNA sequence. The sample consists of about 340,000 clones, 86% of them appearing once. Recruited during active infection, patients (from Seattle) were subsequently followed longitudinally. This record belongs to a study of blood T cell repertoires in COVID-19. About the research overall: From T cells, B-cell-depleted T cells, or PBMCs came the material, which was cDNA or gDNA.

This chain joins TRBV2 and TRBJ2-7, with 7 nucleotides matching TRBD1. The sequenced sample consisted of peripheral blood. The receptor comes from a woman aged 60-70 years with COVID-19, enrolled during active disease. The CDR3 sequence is CASSEPGQNASSYEQYF. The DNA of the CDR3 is TGTGCCAGCAGTGAGCCGGGACAGAACGCGAGCTCCTACGAGCAGTACTTC.